The 24 T cell receptor beta chains reported below all come from one sample, sequenced in a study of shared clonotypes between healthy human individuals. This table comes from immunoSEQ multiplex PCR, and its TCRdb copy is limited to in-frame clones, with some not included. The repertoire holds about 2,500,000 clones, around 90% seen once, with more than 0.12% in the top ten. The material sequenced was naive CD4+ T cells sorted from blood. The subset is: CD45RA+ positively selected. The receptors stem from a man aged 18 to 30 in good health.

The J gene is TRBJ2-1, the V gene TRBV10-1; D is perhaps TRBD2 (6 bases). Germline CDR1 WNHNN, CDR2 SYGVQD (reference sequence). The CDR3 length is 14 residues. Trimming removed 3 bases from V and 10 bases from J, with 16 bases in between. The CDR3 region is CASSDNLGGREQFF. DNA of the CDR3: TGCGCCAGCAGTGACAACTTGGGGGGACGGGAGCAGTTCTTC.

The J gene is TRBJ2-2, the V gene TRBV5-4, with D perhaps TRBD2 (6 bases). Trimming left V 4 bases short and J 5 bases short, with 12 bases between. The length of the CDR3 is 14 residues. Per germline, CDR1 SGHNT and CDR2 YYREEE (reference sequence). DNA for the CDR3: TGTGCCAGCAGCACCACCCGGGGGACCGGGGAGCTGTTTTTT. Translated, it gives CASSTTRGTGELFF.

The chain recombines TRBV9 with TRBJ1-1; weak D call: TRBD1 (5 bases). This CDR3 is built from 14 residues. Looked up from germline, CDR1 is SGDLS and CDR2 is YYNGEE. V lost 2 bases and J 3 bases, leaving 11 bases between the germline ends. The CDR3 DNA reads as TGTGCCAGCAGCGTGAACGGGGGAGACACTGAAGCTTTCTTT. Its translation: CASSVNGGDTEAFF.

This chain uses TRBV6-1 with TRBJ1-3; 8 nucleotides match TRBD1. This CDR3 is 17 amino acids long. V lost 4 bases and J lost 0; bases outside the gene matches: 8. CDR1 is MNHNS, CDR2 SASEGT, per germline. The CDR3 DNA reads as TGTGCCAGCAGTGTCCGGGACAGGTTTAGCTCTGGAAACACCATATATTTT. Translating gives CASSVRDRFSSGNTIYF.

This clone showed up just once. V is TRBV5-4 and J is TRBJ1-4; a possible D gene is TRBD1 (6 bases). CDR1 SGHNT and CDR2 YYREEE come from the germline V gene (reference sequence). V was cut by 2 bases and J by 4 bases, with 24 bases left in between. The CDR3 has 19 amino acids. As DNA, the CDR3 is TGTGCCAGCAGCTTTTTGGCTGACAGGATCCTCCGGGGTAATGAAAAACTGTTTTTT. This codes for CASSFLADRILRGNEKLFF.

As regards this clone: Other nucleotide sequences from this sample produce the same CDR3. The V gene is TRBV30, the J gene TRBJ2-1; perhaps TRBD2 as D (5 bases). The germline V gene has CDR1 GTSNPN and CDR2 SVGIG (reference sequence). The CDR3 is made up of 12 amino acids. The V gene lost 0 bases and the J gene lost 8 bases, with 8 bases spanning the gap. Here the CDR3 DNA reads TGTGCCTGGAGTGTAAGGCGGGATGAGCAGTTCTTC. Amino acids: CAWSVRRDEQFF.

The rearrangement joins TRBV5-6 to TRBJ1-5; D gene unclear. The CDR3 loop spans 13 amino acids. V was cut by 1 base and J by 7 bases, with 9 bases left in between. CDR1 is SGHDT, CDR2 YYEEEE, per germline. The CDR3 DNA reads as TGTGCCAGCAGCTTGCATATTGGACAGCCCCAGCATTTT. Amino acids: CASSLHIGQPQHF. The full variable domain, with the rest looked up from reference TRBV5-6 and TRBJ1-5, is DAGVTQSPTHLIKTRGQQVTLRCSPKSGHDTVSWYQQALGQGPQFIFQYYEEEERQRGNFPDRFSGHQFPNYSSELNVNALLLGDSALYLCASSLHIGQPQHFGDGTRLSIL.

The chain carries TRBV6-1 and TRBJ1-6; no firm D call. The V gene lost 2 bases and the J gene lost 3 bases, with 8 bases spanning the gap. Germline loops: CDR1 MNHNS, CDR2 SASEGT. This CDR3 contains 15 residues. The CDR3 loop is CASSERGGYNSPLHF. In nucleotides, the CDR3 is TGTGCCAGCAGTGAAAGAGGCGGCTATAATTCACCCCTCCACTTT.

The V call is TRBV19, the J call TRBJ2-3; unclear D gene. The CDR3 contains 13 residues. Germline V lookup: CDR1 LNHDA, CDR2 SQIVND (reference sequence). V lost 7 bases, J lost 4 bases, and 12 bases lay in between. CDR3 nucleotide sequence: TGTGCCAGTACATGGGGTGGTGCAGATACGCAGTATTTT. It specifies CASTWGGADTQYF.

The J gene is TRBJ1-2, the V gene TRBV30; tentatively, D is TRBD1 (5 bases). Looked up from germline, CDR1 is GTSNPN and CDR2 is SVGIG (reference sequence). V lost 0 bases and J 1 base, leaving 9 bases between the germline ends. CDR3 length: 14 residues. The CDR3 region has the DNA TGTGCCTGGAGTGTACCCCAGGGTAACTATGGCTACACCTTC. Protein: CAWSVPQGNYGYTF.

The chain carries TRBV6-6 and TRBJ2-7; 9 nucleotides align to TRBD1. Germline V CDR1 and CDR2: MNHNY, SVGAGI (reference sequence). The CDR3 is made up of 12 amino acids. V gave up 8 bases and J gave up 5 bases; unmatched junction bases: 4. CDR3 DNA: TGTGCCAGCGTGGACAGGGGTCACGAGCAGTACTTC. Amino acid sequence: CASVDRGHEQYF.

This sequence joins TRBV30 and TRBJ2-7; 10 bases line up with TRBD1. The junction had 6 bases not matched to a gene; V was cut back by 7 bases and J by 3 bases. Germline lookup yields CDR1 GTSNPN and CDR2 SVGIG (reference sequence). The CDR3 runs 13 residues. CDR3 sequence reads: CASTDRGFYEQYF. CDR3 DNA: TGTGCCTCTACGGACAGGGGGTTCTACGAGCAGTACTTC.

A note on this clone: This CDR3 is also generated by other DNA sequences in the sample. CDR3 amino acids: CAWSVRRYEQYF. The CDR3, as DNA: TGTGCCTGGAGTGTAAGGAGATACGAGCAGTACTTC. The chain couples TRBV30 to TRBJ2-7, with D unresolved. The CDR3 totals 12 residues. V was pared by 0 bases and J by 4 bases, with 7 bases between. Per germline, CDR1 GTSNPN and CDR2 SVGIG (reference sequence).

The chain joins TRBV5-4 to TRBJ2-5; D is possibly TRBD2 (7 bases). V lost 0 bases to trimming and J lost 4 bases, with 16 bases between them. The CDR3 consists of 16 residues. Looked up from germline, CDR1 is SGHNT and CDR2 is YYREEE (reference sequence). This CDR3 reads CASSLVATSRGETQYF. The CDR3 DNA is TGTGCCAGCAGCTTGGTGGCGACTAGCAGGGGAGAGACCCAGTACTTC. The full variable domain, with the rest looked up from reference TRBV5-4 and TRBJ2-5, is ETGVTQSPTHLIKTRGQQVTLRCSSQSGHNTVSWYQQALGQGPQFIFQYYREEENGRGNFPPRFSGLQFPNYSSELNVNALELDDSALYLCASSLVATSRGETQYFGPGTRLLVL.

The chain recombines TRBV25-1 with TRBJ2-7; 7 positions match TRBD1. V shed 1 base and J 7 bases; nucleotides not matched to a gene: 10. There are 15 residues in the CDR3. From germline, CDR1 is MGHDK and CDR2 SYGVNS. The CDR3 DNA is TGTGCCAGCAGTGAATCCCCGAGACAGGGTCAAGAGCAGTACTTC. Protein product: CASSESPRQGQEQYF.

The chain carries TRBV2 and TRBJ1-2, with 9 bases fitting TRBD1. The CDR3 is 15 residues long. V dropped 5 bases and J dropped 5; count of bases not matched to a gene: 9. CDR1 is SNHLY and CDR2 is FYNNEI in the germline V gene. Here the CDR3 reads CASSPRDRALYGYTF. The DNA for the CDR3 is TGTGCCAGCAGTCCACGGGACAGGGCATTGTATGGCTACACCTTC.

V and J are TRBV19 and TRBJ1-1, with D possibly matching TRBD1 (5 bases). The V gene's germline CDR1 is LNHDA and CDR2 SQIVND (reference sequence). This CDR3 region has 11 residues. The CDR3 nucleotides read TGTGTAAGCAGGGAGAACACTGAAGCTTTCTTT. Its protein is CVSRENTEAFF.

The V and J genes are TRBV18 and TRBJ2-7, with 8 bases matching TRBD1. Losses at the gene ends were 2 bases for V and 6 bases for J; bases not matched to a gene: 3. The CDR3 has 13 residues. Germline-derived CDR1 and CDR2 are KGHSH and LQKENI. CDR3 nucleotide sequence: TGTGCCAGCTCACCAGCAGGGGGCTCCGAGCAGTACTTC. This encodes CASSPAGGSEQYF.

V gene TRBV5-5 combines with J gene TRBJ1-6; no firm D call. The length of the CDR3 is 14 residues. V was trimmed by 0 bases and J by 5 bases, leaving 6 bases between them. Germline V gene sequence: CDR1 SGHKS, CDR2 YYEKEE (reference sequence). The CDR3 region has the DNA TGTGCCAGCAGCTTGGATGCTAATAATTCACCCCTCCACTTT. The encoded protein is CASSLDANNSPLHF.

This clone is a singleton in its sample. The V gene is TRBV28, the J gene TRBJ1-4; D is undetermined. With 5 bases removed from V and 11 bases from J, the gap between germline ends came to 12 bases. CDR1 and CDR2 from the germline V gene are MDHEN and SYDVKM. This CDR3 has 12 residues. DNA for the CDR3: TGTGCCAGCAGTAGTTCGTTTGAGAAACTGTTTTTT. It codes for CASSSSFEKLFF.

The rearrangement uses TRBV11-2 and TRBJ2-7, with unresolved D. CDR3 length: 13 amino acids. V was shortened by 3 bases and J by 6 bases, with 12 bases between the two germline ends. Germline CDR1 reads SGHAT; CDR2 reads FQNNGV. The chain's CDR3 is CASSFTSEREQYF. CDR3 nucleotides: TGTGCCAGCAGCTTTACGTCGGAGCGCGAGCAGTACTTC.

The chain recombines TRBV29-1 with TRBJ2-5; maybe TRBD1 (6 bases). The germline V and J ends were trimmed by 7 bases and 0 bases, with 12 bases remaining between them. Germline CDR1 is SQVTM and CDR2 is ANQGSEA. The CDR3 covers 13 residues. The CDR3 is CSGAGDNQETQYF. The DNA for the CDR3 is TGCAGCGGAGCCGGGGACAACCAAGAGACCCAGTACTTC. The full variable domain, completed using reference TRBV29-1 and TRBJ2-5, is SAVISQKPSRDICQRGTSLTIQCQVDSQVTMMFWYRQQPGQSLTLIATANQGSEATYESGFVIDKFPISRPNLTFSTLTVSNMSPEDSSIYLCSGAGDNQETQYFGPGTRLLVL.

The J gene is TRBJ1-1, the V gene TRBV2; perhaps TRBD1 as D (5 bases). The CDR3 has 13 residues. Trimming left V 4 bases short and J 3 bases short, with 9 bases between. Germline loops: CDR1 SNHLY, CDR2 FYNNEI. CDR3 residues: CASSVGGYTEAFF. Written as DNA, the CDR3 is TGTGCCAGCAGTGTGGGGGGTTACACTGAAGCTTTCTTT.

This clone was recorded a few times. The chain recombines TRBV2 with TRBJ1-4; 9 nucleotides align to TRBD1. V gave up 8 bases and J gave up 5 bases; unmatched junction bases: 3. The CDR3 loop spans 13 amino acids. CDR1 is SNHLY and CDR2 is FYNNEI in the germline V gene. Written as DNA, the CDR3 is TGTGCCAGCGGGGGGACAGGGAATGAAAAACTGTTTTTT. Its translation: CASGGTGNEKLFF.